One sample yielded the 22 T cell receptor beta chains listed below, sequenced in a study of regulatory T cells in long-lasting Graves disease listed by TCRdb under 2021. Sample time point, as interpreted from the label and publication: persistent/refractory GD, antithyroid drugs over 5 years with positive TRAb. For both TCR sequencing and RNA sequencing, RNA was extracted from PBMCs using TRIzol. The library came from multiplex PCR. The data were produced on an Illumina HiSeq 4000. CDR3 regions were amplified by Arm-PCR with iRepertoire HTBI primers to construct TCR beta libraries. The public reads were reprocessed in TCRdb via fastp at Q25 and MiXCR, keeping in-frame beta chains. Here each entry gathers all rows of one CDR3 protein and keeps the most common genes and DNA. The sample profile shows around 460,000 distinct CDR3 sequences; around a fifth of them were found once. The ten most abundant clones make up around 7% of the sample.

The sample in question was peripheral blood mononuclear cells (PBMCs), obtained when the disease was refractory, from a patient treated with antithyroid drugs. Every receptor here comes from a female donor with Graves disease.

This clonotype showed up just a few times. V is TRBV19 and J is TRBJ1-4; D remains unclear. This CDR3 is built from 14 residues. Germline loops: CDR1 LNHDA, CDR2 SQIVND (reference sequence). V gave up 7 bases and J gave up 0 bases, with 9 bases separating them. This CDR3 is CASNSGATNEKLFF. The CDR3 DNA sequence: TGTGCCAGTAATTCAGGTGCAACTAATGAAAAACTGTTTTTT.

The chain couples TRBV9 to TRBJ1-4; no clear D gene. Germline lookup yields CDR1 SGDLS and CDR2 YYNGEE. V was cut by 0 bases and J by 6 bases, with 9 bases left in between. The CDR3 runs 14 residues. The DNA of the CDR3 is TGTGCCAGCAGCGTAGCTACCGGGTATGAAAAACTGTTTTTT. Its protein product is CASSVATGYEKLFF.

This clonotype was found a few times. The chain combines TRBV24-1 with TRBJ2-5, with a tentative D call TRBD2 (5 bases). The end of the DNA is better explained by TRBJ2-1, so the J call may be wrong. The germline CDR1 and CDR2 sequences are KGHDR and SFDVKD. This CDR3 has 14 amino acids. In DNA, the CDR3 is TGTGCCACCAGTGATGAGGCTAGCTGGAATGAGCAGTTCTTC. Its translation: CATSDEASWNEQFF.

This clonotype was picked up many times. V and J are TRBV2 and TRBJ1-4; D possibly corresponds to TRBD1 (6 bases). This CDR3 has 14 residues. With 3 bases removed from V and 8 bases from J, the gap between germline ends came to 13 bases. In germline, CDR1 is SNHLY, CDR2 FYNNEI. CDR3 in DNA: TGTGCCAGCAGTGAGCCCAGGGGTGGCGAAAAACTGTTTTTT. It codes for CASSEPRGGEKLFF.

A remark on this clonotype: A much larger clone lies a single base off, so this may be a read error. CDR3 loop: CASSFSGEQPQDF. CDR3 DNA: TGTGCCAGCAGTTTTAGCGGTGAACAGCCCCAGGATTTT. The gene calls are TRBV12-3 or TRBV12-4 and TRBJ1-5; D gene uncertain. The CDR3 totals 13 residues.

V is TRBV6-2 or TRBV6-3 and J is TRBJ2-3; the D gene could be TRBD1 or TRBD2 (5 bases each). The length of the CDR3 is 13 residues. The V gene's germline CDR1 is MNHEY and CDR2 SVGEGT. With 10 bases removed from V and 8 bases from J, the gap between germline ends came to 19 bases. The CDR3 loop reads CATTSTQRGTQYF. DNA of the CDR3: TGTGCCACCACATCAACTCAGAGGGGTACGCAGTATTTT.

The chain is built from TRBV6-2 or TRBV6-3 and TRBJ2-2; D gene unclear. V was pared by 6 bases and J by 4 bases, with 15 bases between. Germline V lookup: CDR1 MNHEY, CDR2 SVGEGT. This CDR3 has 15 amino acids. The CDR3 loop reads CASSLGRLGTGELFF. Written as DNA, the CDR3 is TGTGCCAGCAGCCTAGGACGGTTGGGCACCGGGGAGCTGTTTTTT.

This clonotype has just one count. It may be a read error: a sequence one base away is much more abundant. The chain combines TRBV20-1 with TRBJ1-1; D is undetermined. CDR1 and CDR2 from the germline V gene are DFQATT and SNEGSKA (reference sequence). The CDR3 runs to 13 residues. The CDR3 coding sequence is TGCAGTACTAGAAAGGCGCCTTTTACTGAAGCTTTCTTT. This translates into CSTRKAPFTEAFF.

The chain combines TRBV5-6 with TRBJ1-2; 10 positions match TRBD1. CDR1 SGHDT and CDR2 YYEEEE come from the germline V gene. The CDR3 spans 15 residues. V gave up 4 bases and J gave up 2 bases; unmatched junction bases: 5. In nucleotides, the CDR3 is TGTGCCAGCAGCGAGACAGGGGGCCGGAACTATGGCTACACCTTC. Translating it yields CASSETGGRNYGYTF.

This clonotype turned up a few times. The chain is built from TRBV6-2 or TRBV6-3 and TRBJ1-5, with 9 positions matching TRBD1. This CDR3 region has 17 residues. V trimming: 5 bases; J trimming: 4 bases; junction bases outside the gene matches: 12. Germline-derived CDR1 and CDR2 are MNHEY and SVGEGT. CDR3 nucleotides: TGTGCCAGCAGTCGCGTACCGGGACAGGGATCAAATCAGCCCCAGCATTTT. It codes for CASSRVPGQGSNQPQHF.

This clonotype occurred many times. This sequence joins TRBV6-5 and TRBJ2-5; 8 bases are shared with TRBD2. This CDR3 contains 15 residues. The germline gives CDR1 MNHEY, CDR2 SVGAGI. V lost 2 bases to trimming and J lost 0 bases; unmatched junction nucleotides: 2. CDR3 sequence: CASSYRLAYQETQYF. The CDR3 DNA sequence: TGTGCCAGCAGTTACAGACTAGCGTACCAAGAGACCCAGTACTTC.

Remarks on this clonotype: A much larger clone differs by one base, so this may be a read error. In DNA form, the CDR3 reads TGTGCCAGCAGTTTATGGGAGGGGGTTAACTACGAGCAGTACTTC. Its protein is CASSLWEGVNYEQYF. This chain uses TRBV28 with TRBJ2-7, with D possibly called TRBD1 or TRBD2 (6 bases each). The V and J ends lost 0 bases and 3 bases respectively, with 12 bases between them. The CDR3 extends over 15 amino acids. Germline CDR1 and CDR2: MDHEN and SYDVKM.

This clonotype was recorded a few times. The junction departs from germline at one end; a sequencing error may be responsible. This chain uses TRBV7-7 with TRBJ2-5, with 7 bases lining up with TRBD1. The CDR3 has 16 amino acids. Germline assignment: CDR1 SSHAT and CDR2 FNYEAQ (reference sequence). The chain's CDR3 is CASSLDTGANQETQYF. The CDR3 bases are TGTGCTAGCAGCTTAGATACAGGGGCCAACCAAGAGACCCAGTACTTC.

In this sample, this clonotype turned up many times. V gene TRBV7-8 combines with J gene TRBJ2-7; D possibly uses TRBD1 or TRBD2 (5 bases each). V was clipped by 5 bases and J by 5 bases, with 13 bases between them. This CDR3 has 13 amino acids. Germline-derived CDR1 and CDR2 are SGHVS and FQNEAQ. CDR3 amino acids: CASSQRDLDEQYF. In DNA form, the CDR3 reads TGTGCCAGCAGCCAAAGGGACCTCGACGAGCAGTACTTC. The full variable domain, with the rest looked up from reference TRBV7-8 and TRBJ2-7, is GAGVSQSPRYKVAKRGQDVALRCDPISGHVSLFWYQQALGQGPEFLTYFQNEAQLDKSGLPSDRFFAERPEGSVSTLKIQRTQQEDSAVYLCASSQRDLDEQYFGPGTRLTVT.

A few counts support this clonotype. The chain uses TRBV6-5 and TRBJ2-7; tentative D call: TRBD1 (6 bases). This CDR3 has 14 residues. Germline CDR1 and CDR2: MNHEY and SVGAGI. V lost 2 bases to trimming and J lost 0 bases, with 8 bases between them. Here the CDR3 reads CASSYLGHSYEQYF. The CDR3 DNA reads as TGTGCCAGCAGTTACCTGGGACACTCCTACGAGCAGTACTTC.

This clonotype was detected many times. V gene TRBV28 combines with J gene TRBJ2-5, with 7 bases matching TRBD1. With V trimmed by 5 bases and J by 2 bases, 8 bases remained unmatched. The CDR3 loop spans 15 amino acids. Germline V gene data show CDR1 as MDHEN and CDR2 as SYDVKM. The CDR3 DNA sequence: TGTGCCAGCAGTCCATTAGGGGGACAGCAAGAGACCCAGTACTTC. It is translated as CASSPLGGQQETQYF.

This clonotype was seen repeatedly, ten times or more. V gene TRBV12-3 or TRBV12-4 combines with J gene TRBJ2-7; D possibly corresponds to TRBD1 (6 bases). V was pared by 7 bases and J by 1 base, with 17 bases between. The CDR3 extends over 15 amino acids. The CDR3 spells CASTTSGRGSYEQYF. The CDR3 DNA is TGTGCCAGCACCACTTCCGGCAGGGGTTCCTACGAGCAGTACTTC.

This chain links TRBV11-3 with TRBJ2-4, with TRBD1 matching 9 bases. The germline V gene encodes CDR1 SGHNT and CDR2 YENEEA. This CDR3 region has 17 residues. V lost 0 bases and J lost 4; bases outside the gene matches: 7. In DNA form, the CDR3 reads TGTGCCAGCAGCTTAGACGGGACAGGGCTGTCAAAAAACATTCAGTACTTC. Its protein is CASSLDGTGLSKNIQYF.

The rearrangement uses TRBV12-5 and TRBJ1-5; TRBD1 might be the D (5 bases). Germline V CDR1 and CDR2: LGHNT, FRNRAP. Trimming took off 2 bases at V and 7 bases at J, with 18 bases between the two ends. The CDR3 runs to 16 residues. The CDR3, as DNA: TGTGCTAGTGGTTTGTCCACTCTGCAGGAGGGGCAGCCCCAGCATTTT. Translating gives CASGLSTLQEGQPQHF.

In this sample, this clonotype turned up many times. The rearrangement joins TRBV6-1 to TRBJ1-1, with D tentatively TRBD1 (5 bases). Trimming stripped 6 bases from V and 6 bases from J, with 14 bases between. Germline loops: CDR1 MNHNS, CDR2 SASEGT. This CDR3 is 13 amino acids long. CDR3 sequence: CASRWGGMAEAFF. The CDR3 DNA reads as TGTGCCAGCAGGTGGGGCGGCATGGCTGAAGCTTTCTTT.

This clonotype has more than one count but fewer than ten. The rearrangement links TRBV3-1 to TRBJ2-5, with 10 bases aligning to TRBD2. The CDR3 runs to 18 residues. With 5 bases clipped from V and 5 bases from J, the junction kept 17 bases outside the gene matches. Germline CDR1 LGHDT, CDR2 YNNKEL (reference sequence). This CDR3 reads CASSSPGLALIGGETQYF. The CDR3, as DNA: TGTGCCAGCAGCTCGCCGGGACTAGCGCTGATTGGTGGTGAGACCCAGTACTTC.

The CDR3 region is CSAGKDRGNIQYF. In nucleotides, the CDR3 is TGCAGTGCTGGGAAGGACAGGGGGAACATTCAGTACTTC. The chain couples TRBV20-1 to TRBJ2-4; TRBD1 matches at 10 bases. Per germline, CDR1 DFQATT and CDR2 SNEGSKA (reference sequence). The CDR3 contains 13 residues. Trimming at V came to 5 bases and at J to 7 bases, leaving 5 bases not matched to a gene.